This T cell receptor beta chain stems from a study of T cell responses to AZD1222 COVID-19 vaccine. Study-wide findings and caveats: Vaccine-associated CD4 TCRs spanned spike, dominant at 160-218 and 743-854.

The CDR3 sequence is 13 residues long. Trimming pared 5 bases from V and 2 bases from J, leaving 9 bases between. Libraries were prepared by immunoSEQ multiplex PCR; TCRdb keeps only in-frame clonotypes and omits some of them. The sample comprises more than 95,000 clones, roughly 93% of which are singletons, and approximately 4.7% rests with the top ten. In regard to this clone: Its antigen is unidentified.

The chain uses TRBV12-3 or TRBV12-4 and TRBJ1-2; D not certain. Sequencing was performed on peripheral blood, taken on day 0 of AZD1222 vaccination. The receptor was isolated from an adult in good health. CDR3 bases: TGTGCCAGCAGTCCCGTTTCCAACTATGGCTACACCTTC. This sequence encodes CASSPVSNYGYTF.